This TCR beta chain was found in a study of beta chain features in type 1 diabetes. Overall study context: Patients were similar to healthy donors in age and gender (as well as in cell yields). Sorted cells examined across all samples numbered roughly 99,000,000. General study points: In every one of the four CD4+ subsets, TCRB CDR3s were moderately but significantly shorter in Type 1 diabetes patients. PCR might favor shorter templates, equally in patients and controls.

This CDR3 has 13 residues. The germline V and J ends were trimmed by 10 bases and 3 bases, with 12 bases remaining between them. The germline V gene has CDR1 SNHLY and CDR2 FYNNEI. Concerning this clone: The antigen is unknown.

Expressed TCRB transcripts were sequenced because the entire RNA isolate underwent reverse transcription. The assay was immunoSEQ multiplex PCR, and TCRdb's table has in-frame clones only and misses some. The data show about 370,000 clones, with 8.5% to 10% seen just once and about 0.63% held by the top ten. This chain joins TRBV2 and TRBJ1-4; TRBD1 might be the D (5 bases). Sequencing was performed on central memory CD4+ T cells from blood. The source of this sequence is a young man with type 1 diabetes. This CDR3 reads CATRRGANEKLFF. The DNA of the CDR3 is TGTGCCACCCGCCGGGGGGCTAATGAAAAACTGTTTTTT.